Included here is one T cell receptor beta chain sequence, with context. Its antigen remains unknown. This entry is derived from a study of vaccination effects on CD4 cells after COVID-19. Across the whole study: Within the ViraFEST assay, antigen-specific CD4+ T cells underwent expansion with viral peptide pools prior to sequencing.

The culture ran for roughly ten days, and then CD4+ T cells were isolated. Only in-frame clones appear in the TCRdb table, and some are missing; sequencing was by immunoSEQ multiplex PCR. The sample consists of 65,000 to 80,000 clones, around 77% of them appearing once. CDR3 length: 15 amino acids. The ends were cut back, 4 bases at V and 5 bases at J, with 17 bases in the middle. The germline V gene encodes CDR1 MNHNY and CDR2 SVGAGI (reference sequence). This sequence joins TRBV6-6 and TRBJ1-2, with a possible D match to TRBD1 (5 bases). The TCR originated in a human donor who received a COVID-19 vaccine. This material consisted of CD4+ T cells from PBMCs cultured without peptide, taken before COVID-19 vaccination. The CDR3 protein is CASSWGRAEAYGYTF. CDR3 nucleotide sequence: TGTGCCAGCAGTTGGGGCAGGGCAGAAGCTTATGGCTACACCTTC.